One sample yielded the 11 T cell receptor beta chains listed below, sequenced in a study of T cell repertoires in cytomegalovirus infection (dated by TCRdb to about 2019). These receptors have no known antigen. Reads for this sample came from an Illumina HiSeq 1500. TCRdb cleaned the public reads at Q25 with fastp, built clones with MiXCR and kept in-frame beta chains. Entries that share a CDR3 protein sequence are merged under the most common genes and DNA. A total of about 890,000 distinct CDR3 sequences appear in this sample, 31% of them only once. The top ten clones comprise around 15% of the sample. The sample's treatment or condition, from its label and the paper: in vitro stimulation with specific CMV peptide epitopes to enrich CMV-specific T cells. Material: cultured CD8+ T cells from PBMCs, obtained from culture after CMV antigen stimulation. The receptor source for this set is a human donor in good health (CMV status not recorded). Some clones in this sample may be carry-over from other donors' samples.

This clonotype has just a few counts. V and J are TRBV11-1 and TRBJ1-1; no reliable D call. V gave up 2 bases and J gave up 8 bases, with 15 bases separating them. CDR3 length: 14 amino acids. CDR1 is SGHAT, CDR2 FQDESV, per germline (reference sequence). CDR3 DNA: TGTGCCAGCAGCTTAAAGGAAGTGGGCCCCGAAGCTTTCTTT. Translating gives CASSLKEVGPEAFF.

The gene calls are TRBV6-5 and TRBJ2-7; D might be TRBD1 or TRBD2, each matching 5 bases. Germline V gene sequence: CDR1 MNHEY, CDR2 SVGAGI. The CDR3 spans 16 residues. V lost 2 bases, J lost 1 base, and 15 bases lay in between. CDR3 sequence reads: CASSYAQGDGSYEQYF. The CDR3 DNA sequence: TGTGCCAGCAGTTACGCGCAGGGAGACGGTTCCTACGAGCAGTACTTC.

This clonotype was seen only a few times. This chain's CDR3 is CASSYTGRSNEQFF. CDR3 DNA: TGTGCCAGCAGTTACACGGGTCGGAGCAATGAGCAGTTCTTC. J is TRBJ2-1 and V is TRBV6-5; no clear D gene. V lost 2 bases, J lost 6 bases, and 11 bases lay in between. The CDR3 has 14 residues. Germline lookup yields CDR1 MNHEY and CDR2 SVGAGI.

This clonotype has a count of ten or more. The chain couples TRBV27 to TRBJ2-7; D not resolved. V dropped 3 bases and J dropped 3 bases, with 12 bases sitting between them. CDR1 MNHEY and CDR2 SMNVEV come from the germline V gene (reference sequence). This CDR3 has 14 residues. CDR3 sequence (DNA): TGTGCCAGCAGTTTTAGGAGTACTCACTACGAGCAGTACTTC. This gives the protein CASSFRSTHYEQYF.

The CDR3 DNA reads as TGTGCCAGCTGCCGGGGGGGCTTCATTGAGCAGTTCTTC. Its protein is CASCRGGFIEQFF. J is TRBJ2-1 and V is TRBV7-6, with 8 bases lining up with TRBD2. Germline V gene data show CDR1 as SGHVS and CDR2 as FNYEAQ. The CDR3 totals 13 residues. Losses at the gene ends were 8 bases for V and 9 bases for J; bases not matched to a gene: 9.

CDR3 nucleotide sequence: TGTGCCAGCAGACCTCTCGGTGGTGACCTCCACACAGATACGCAGTATTTT. Amino acids: CASRPLGGDLHTDTQYF. The chain employs TRBV6-2 or TRBV6-3 and TRBJ2-3; D not certain. Germline loops: CDR1 MNHEY, CDR2 SVGEGT. The CDR3 loop spans 17 amino acids. V lost 6 bases to trimming and J lost 2 bases, with 21 bases between them.

In regard to this clonotype: An end of the junction differs from the germline gene, which may be a read error. V and J are TRBV7-2 and TRBJ2-3; no reliable D call. CDR1 and CDR2 from the germline V gene are SGHTA and FQGNSA. The CDR3 covers 16 residues. The DNA for the CDR3 is TGTGCCAGCAGCTTAGTGACTCGAAAGAGCACAGATATGCAGTATTTT. Translating it yields CASSLVTRKSTDMQYF.

The rearrangement links TRBV4-1 to TRBJ1-6; D unclear. The CDR3 spans 17 residues. Between the trimmed V and J ends, which lost 0 bases and 0 bases, there was a span of 9 bases. Germline V gene sequence: CDR1 MGHRA, CDR2 YSYEKL. CDR3 in DNA: TGCGCCAGCAGCCAAGAGGCGTTACCCTCCTATAATTCACCCCTCCACTTT. Translation gives CASSQEALPSYNSPLHF.

This clonotype was counted ten times or more. The chain is built from TRBV7-6 and TRBJ1-4; 7 bases map to TRBD1. V dropped 5 bases and J dropped 5; count of bases not matched to a gene: 11. Germline CDR1 is SGHVS and CDR2 is FNYEAQ. The CDR3 is made up of 16 amino acids. The CDR3 sequence is CASSQGQARGNEKLFF. CDR3 nucleotide sequence: TGTGCCAGCAGCCAGGGCCAAGCCAGGGGGAATGAAAAACTGTTTTTT.

This clonotype has ten or more counts. The chain carries TRBV7-6 and TRBJ1-1, with 8 bases matching TRBD1. The V segment lost 4 bases and the J segment 8 bases; nucleotides outside the gene matches: 12. The CDR3 extends over 15 amino acids. Germline-derived CDR1 and CDR2 are SGHVS and FNYEAQ. CDR3: CASSYILDRDGEAFF. In DNA, the CDR3 is TGTGCCAGCAGCTATATCCTGGACAGGGATGGAGAAGCTTTCTTT.

This clonotype came up a few times. The chain couples TRBV11-2 to TRBJ1-2, with TRBD1 matching over 8 bases. Germline assignment: CDR1 SGHAT and CDR2 FQNNGV. The CDR3 is 18 amino acids. Trimming removed 1 base from V and 1 base from J; junction bases left unmatched: 11. The CDR3, as DNA: TGTGCCAGCAGCTTAGGGGTTCGGACAGGGCGAAATAACTATGGCTACACCTTC. It encodes CASSLGVRTGRNNYGYTF.